There are a few counts of the clone carrying this TCR beta chain. These data originate in a study of identical twins. The CDR3 loop spans 15 amino acids. The trim removed 6 bases at V and 4 bases at J, leaving 10 bases unmatched. Germline V gives CDR1 SGHAT, CDR2 FQNNGV. From the 5' RACE reads, TCRdb called clonotypes with MiXCR, one entry per CDR3 protein. The data hold hundreds of thousands of distinct CDR3 sequences, with approximately 24% observed a single time. The sample also formed part of further work on T cells expressing NK-cell markers.

Sequencing was performed on CD4+ T cells sorted from blood. The source is a woman under 30 in good health. The chain combines TRBV11-2 with TRBJ2-3; 7 nucleotides align to TRBD2. In nucleotides, the CDR3 is TGTGCCAGCAGAAAAGCGGGGATTTCCTCAGATACGCAGTATTTT. This codes for CASRKAGISSDTQYF.